These 4 T cell receptor beta chains originate from one sample sequenced in a study of Ad26.COV2.S vaccination and SARS-CoV-2 variants. Treatment noted: around 19 received Ad26.COV2.S at low or high dose, single or two shots; roughly 5 received placebo; per-sample allocation not given. The samples were gathered on day 63 after the first injection of vaccine or placebo. The repertoire was sequenced with immunoSEQ multiplex PCR; TCRdb's copy has only in-frame clones and lacks some. The sample records about 400,000 clones, 70% to 90% being singletons. The sequencing used peripheral blood, collected in a trial of Ad26.COV2.S vaccine versus placebo. Receptors originate from a person aged 18-65 years who received the Ad26.COV2.S COVID-19 vaccine or a placebo.

V usage is TRBV20-1 and J usage is TRBJ2-7; D remains ambiguous. The germline V gene has CDR1 DFQATT and CDR2 SNEGSKA (reference sequence). Trimming pared 3 bases from V and 0 bases from J, leaving 9 bases between. The CDR3 is 13 residues long. CDR3 coding DNA: TGCAGTGCTAGTCCGGTGAGCTCCTACGAGCAGTACTTC. Protein sequence: CSASPVSSYEQYF.

The gene calls are TRBV6-5 and TRBJ1-5, with D tentatively TRBD1 (5 bases). V dropped 5 bases and J dropped 4 bases, with 12 bases sitting between them. The CDR3 consists of 14 residues. Per germline, CDR1 MNHEY and CDR2 SVGAGI. The CDR3 DNA sequence: TGTGCCAGCAGTCCTTGGGGGGGTAATCAGCCCCAGCATTTT. As protein: CASSPWGGNQPQHF.

This sequence joins TRBV19 and TRBJ2-1; perhaps TRBD1 as D (6 bases). This CDR3 has 18 amino acids. Germline V lookup: CDR1 LNHDA, CDR2 SQIVND (reference sequence). Trimming shortened V by 3 bases and J by 0 bases, and 18 bases separated the two germline ends. CDR3 sequence: CASSIFLQGDSSYNEQFF. DNA of the CDR3: TGTGCCAGTAGTATCTTCTTACAGGGAGATAGCTCCTACAATGAGCAGTTCTTC.

J is TRBJ2-1 and V is TRBV5-4, with TRBD2 identical over 11 bases. The CDR3 covers 15 residues. The junction had 2 bases not matched to a gene; V was cut back by 2 bases and J by 4 bases. Germline assignment: CDR1 SGHNT and CDR2 YYREEE (reference sequence). CDR3 residues: CASSFRTSGYNEQFF. The CDR3 bases are TGTGCCAGCAGCTTTCGGACTAGCGGGTACAATGAGCAGTTCTTC.